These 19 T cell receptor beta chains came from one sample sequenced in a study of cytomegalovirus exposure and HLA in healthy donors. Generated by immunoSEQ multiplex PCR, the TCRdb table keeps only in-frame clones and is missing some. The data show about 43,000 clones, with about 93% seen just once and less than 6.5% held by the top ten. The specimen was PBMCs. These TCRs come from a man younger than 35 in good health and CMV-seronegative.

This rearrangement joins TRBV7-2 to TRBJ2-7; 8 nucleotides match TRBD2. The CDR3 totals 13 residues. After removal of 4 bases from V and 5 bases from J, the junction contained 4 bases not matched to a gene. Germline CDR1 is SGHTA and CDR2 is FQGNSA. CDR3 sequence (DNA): TGTGCCAGCAGCTCGGGAGGGGTCCACGAGCAGTACTTC. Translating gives CASSSGGVHEQYF.

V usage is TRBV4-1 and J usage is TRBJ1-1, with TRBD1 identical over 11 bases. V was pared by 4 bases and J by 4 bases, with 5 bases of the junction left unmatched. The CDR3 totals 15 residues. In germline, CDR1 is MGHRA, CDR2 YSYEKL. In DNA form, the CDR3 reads TGCGCCAGCAGCCCGTTGGGACAGGGGGGCACTGAAGCTTTCTTT. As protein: CASSPLGQGGTEAFF.

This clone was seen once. CDR3: CASSESRGGGYTF. The CDR3 nucleotides are TGTGCCAGCAGCGAATCCAGGGGAGGGGGCTACACCTTC. This chain joins TRBV11-2 and TRBJ1-2, with D possibly TRBD1 on 6 matching bases. The germline gives CDR1 SGHAT, CDR2 FQNNGV. V gave up 5 bases and J gave up 8 bases, with 15 bases separating them. This CDR3 comprises 13 residues.

The CDR3: CASSYNRDEQYF. The CDR3 bases are TGTGCCAGCAGCTACAACAGGGACGAGCAGTACTTC. The chain recombines TRBV7-2 with TRBJ2-7, with TRBD1 as a possible D gene (6 bases). Trimming left V 4 bases short and J 5 bases short, with 9 bases between. Germline CDR1 and CDR2: SGHTA and FQGNSA. The CDR3 has 12 amino acids.

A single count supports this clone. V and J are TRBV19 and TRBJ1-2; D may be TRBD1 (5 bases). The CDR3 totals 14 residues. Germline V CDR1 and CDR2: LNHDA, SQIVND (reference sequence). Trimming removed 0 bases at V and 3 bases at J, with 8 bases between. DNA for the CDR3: TGTGCCAGTAGTATAGAAGGGGCTGACTATGGCTACACCTTC. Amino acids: CASSIEGADYGYTF.

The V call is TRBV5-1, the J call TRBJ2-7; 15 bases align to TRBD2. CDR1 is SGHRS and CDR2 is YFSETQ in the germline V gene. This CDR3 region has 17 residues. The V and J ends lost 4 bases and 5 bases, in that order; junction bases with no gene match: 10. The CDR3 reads CASSHGLAGGPLDEQYF. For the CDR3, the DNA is TGCGCCAGCAGCCACGGACTAGCGGGAGGGCCCCTAGACGAGCAGTACTTC. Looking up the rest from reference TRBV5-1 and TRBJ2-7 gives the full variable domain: KAGVTQTPRYLIKTRGQQVTLSCSPISGHRSVSWYQQTPGQGLQFLFEYFSETQRNKGNFPGRFSGRQFSNSRSEMNVSTLELGDSALYLCASSHGLAGGPLDEQYFGPGTRLTVT.

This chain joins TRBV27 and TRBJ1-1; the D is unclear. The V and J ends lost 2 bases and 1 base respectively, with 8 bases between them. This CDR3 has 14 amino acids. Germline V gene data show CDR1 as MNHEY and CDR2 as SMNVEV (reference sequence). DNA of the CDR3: TGTGCCAGCAGTTTACGGGTGTCGAACACTGAAGCTTTCTTT. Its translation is CASSLRVSNTEAFF.

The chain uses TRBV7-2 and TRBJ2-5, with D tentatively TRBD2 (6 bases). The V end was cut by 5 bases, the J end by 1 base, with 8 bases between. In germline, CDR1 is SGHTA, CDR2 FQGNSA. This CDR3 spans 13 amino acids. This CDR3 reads CASSPGAQETQYF. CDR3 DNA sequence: TGTGCCAGCAGCCCGGGAGCCCAAGAGACCCAGTACTTC.

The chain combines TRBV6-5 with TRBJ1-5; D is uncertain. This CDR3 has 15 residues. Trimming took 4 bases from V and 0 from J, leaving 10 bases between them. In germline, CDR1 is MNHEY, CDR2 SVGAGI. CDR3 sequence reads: CASSFLTGSNQPQHF. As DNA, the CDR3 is TGTGCCAGCAGTTTCCTGACGGGTAGCAATCAGCCCCAGCATTTT.

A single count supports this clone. The CDR3 sequence: CASSLQAPSEQYF. The CDR3 DNA is TGTGCCAGCAGCCTACAGGCCCCGAGCGAGCAGTACTTC. The chain uses TRBV7-2 and TRBJ2-7; TRBD1 might be the D (5 bases). The CDR3 spans 13 residues. CDR1 and CDR2 (germline): SGHTA, FQGNSA. Trimming left V 5 bases short and J 6 bases short, with 14 bases between.

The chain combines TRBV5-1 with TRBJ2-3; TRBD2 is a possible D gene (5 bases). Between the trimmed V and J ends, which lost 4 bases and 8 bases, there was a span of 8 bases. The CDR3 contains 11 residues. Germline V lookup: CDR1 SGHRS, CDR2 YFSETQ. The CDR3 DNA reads TGCGCCAGCAGCGGGGAGTTTACGCAGTATTTT. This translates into CASSGEFTQYF.

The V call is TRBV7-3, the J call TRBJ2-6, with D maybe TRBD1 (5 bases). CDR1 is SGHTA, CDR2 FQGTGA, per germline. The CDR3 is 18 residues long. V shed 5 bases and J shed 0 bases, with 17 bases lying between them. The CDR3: CASSPRGRVSSGANVLTF. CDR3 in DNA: TGTGCCAGCAGCCCCAGAGGCAGGGTCAGCTCTGGGGCCAACGTCCTGACTTTC.

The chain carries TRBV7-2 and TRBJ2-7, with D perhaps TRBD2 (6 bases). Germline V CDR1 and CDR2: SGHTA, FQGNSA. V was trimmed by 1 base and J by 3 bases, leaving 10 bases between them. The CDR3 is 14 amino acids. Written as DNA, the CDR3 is TGTGCCAGCAGCTTAGTTGCGGGATTCTACGAGCAGTACTTC. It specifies CASSLVAGFYEQYF.

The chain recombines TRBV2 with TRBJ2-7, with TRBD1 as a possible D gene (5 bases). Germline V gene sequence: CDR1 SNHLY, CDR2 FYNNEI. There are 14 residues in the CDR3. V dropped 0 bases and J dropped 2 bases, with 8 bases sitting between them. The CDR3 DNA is TGTGCCAGCAGTGAAGCGCCAGGGACCTACGAGCAGTACTTC. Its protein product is CASSEAPGTYEQYF.

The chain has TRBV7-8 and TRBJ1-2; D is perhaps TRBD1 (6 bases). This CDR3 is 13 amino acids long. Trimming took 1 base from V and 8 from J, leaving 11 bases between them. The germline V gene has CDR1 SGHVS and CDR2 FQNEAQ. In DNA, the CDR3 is TGTGCCAGCAGCTTAGTTTCAGGGGAGGGCTACACCTTC. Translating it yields CASSLVSGEGYTF.

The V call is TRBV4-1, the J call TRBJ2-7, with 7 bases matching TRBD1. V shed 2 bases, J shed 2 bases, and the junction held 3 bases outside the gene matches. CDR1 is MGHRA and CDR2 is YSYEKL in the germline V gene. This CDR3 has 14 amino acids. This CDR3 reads CASSQTGTAYEQYF. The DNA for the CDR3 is TGCGCCAGCAGCCAAACCGGGACAGCCTACGAGCAGTACTTC.

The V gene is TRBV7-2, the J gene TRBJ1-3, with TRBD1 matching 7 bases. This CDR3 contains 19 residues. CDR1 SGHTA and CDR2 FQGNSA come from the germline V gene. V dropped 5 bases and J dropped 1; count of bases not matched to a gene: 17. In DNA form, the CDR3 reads TGTGCCAGCAGCGTCGTCCCGGGACAGAAGCAAGTATCTGGAAACACCATATATTTT. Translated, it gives CASSVVPGQKQVSGNTIYF. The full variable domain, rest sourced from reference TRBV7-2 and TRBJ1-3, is GAGVSQSPSNKVTEKGKDVELRCDPISGHTALYWYRQSLGQGLEFLIYFQGNSAPDKSGLPSDRFSAERTGGSVSTLTIQRTQQEDSAVYLCASSVVPGQKQVSGNTIYFGEGSWLTVV.

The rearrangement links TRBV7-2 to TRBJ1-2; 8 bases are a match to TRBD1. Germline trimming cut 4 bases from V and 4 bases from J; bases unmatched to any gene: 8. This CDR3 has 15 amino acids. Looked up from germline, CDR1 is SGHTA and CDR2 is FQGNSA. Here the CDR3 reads CASSSPTGVVYGYTF. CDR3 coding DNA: TGTGCCAGCAGCTCTCCGACAGGGGTGGTCTATGGCTACACCTTC.

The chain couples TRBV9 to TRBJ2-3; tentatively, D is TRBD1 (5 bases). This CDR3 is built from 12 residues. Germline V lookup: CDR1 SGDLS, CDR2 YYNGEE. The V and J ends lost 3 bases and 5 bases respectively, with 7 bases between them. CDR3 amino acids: CASSAREDTQYF. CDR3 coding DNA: TGTGCCAGCAGCGCCAGGGAAGATACGCAGTATTTT.